The clone carrying this T cell receptor beta chain was seen repeatedly, ten times or more. Its cognate antigen is unknown. TCRdb called the reads again in MiXCR, with one record for every CDR3 protein. The repertoire includes 450,000 to 650,000 distinct CDR3 sequences, around 27% of them detected once, and 13% sits in the top ten. Looked up from germline, CDR1 is LGHNA and CDR2 is YNFKEQ. This CDR3 spans 16 amino acids. V lost 0 bases and J lost 2, with 11 bases in between. These data originate in a study of T cell repertoires in cytomegalovirus infection. On the study more broadly: An indication of both CMV infection and matching HLA type came from public TCR beta signatures.

The study, taken as a whole, reports: CMV-specific TCR beta clonotypes restricted by HLA-C were the ones dominating the ex vivo response. Using cumulative public TCR beta family frequency, the authors identified those who carried CMV together with the relevant HLA.

V usage is TRBV4-2 and J usage is TRBJ1-5; tentatively, D is TRBD1 (5 bases). Sequencing input: PBMCs. The receptor's source is a human donor in good health (CMV status not recorded). Some clones in this sample may be carry-over from other donors' samples. CDR3 residues: CASSQDPGLGNQPQHF. The CDR3 DNA reads as TGTGCCAGCAGCCAAGACCCGGGGCTAGGCAATCAGCCCCAGCATTTT.